The rows below give T cell receptor beta chains drawn from one sample of a study of CD8+CD57+ T cells in acquired aplastic anemia. TCRdb reanalysed the reads using MiXCR and keeps one entry per CDR3 protein. The top ten clones hold around 8.4% of a sample with around 140,000 distinct CDR3 sequences, less than 45% of them seen once. The specimen sequenced was sorted CD4+, CD8+, or CD8+CD57+ T cells (not recorded which) from PBMCs. Every receptor here comes from a human donor in good health, serving as a control. The CDR3 runs from the conserved cysteine through the conserved F or W. Fields, in order: J gene, CDR3 length, D gene, clone size, V gene, CDR3 protein, CDR3 DNA. A D gene is named only where the DNA matches it firmly. Clone size is shown for a subset of rows, as once, few, many or a class of expanded clone.

TRBJ1-3,13,.,many,TRBV9,CASSPRGMNTIYF,TGTGCCAGCAGTCCTAGGGGAATGAACACCATATATTTT
TRBJ2-3,12,.,.,TRBV10-3,CAISERADTRYF,TGTGCCATCAGTGAAAGGGCAGATACGCGGTATTTT
TRBJ1-5,14,.,many,TRBV19,CASSPGQRNQPQHF,TGTGCCAGTAGTCCCGGACAGCGCAATCAGCCCCAGCATTTT
TRBJ2-1,16,TRBD1,few,TRBV3-1,CASSQVTGTGWNEQFF,TGTGCCAGCAGCCAAGTTACCGGGACAGGGTGGAATGAGCAGTTCTTC
TRBJ2-1,12,.,.,TRBV2,CASRTGRGEQFF,TGTGCCAGCCGAACCGGGCGAGGTGAGCAGTTCTTC
TRBJ2-1,15,TRBD1,many,TRBV24-1,CATSDPGQGSNEQFF,TGTGCCACCAGTGATCCGGGACAGGGATCAAATGAGCAGTTCTTC
TRBJ2-3,15,TRBD2,.,TRBV7-3,CASSRTSGSTDTQYF,TGTGCCAGCAGTCGGACTAGCGGGTCCACAGATACGCAGTATTTT
TRBJ1-4,16,TRBD1,many,TRBV9,CASSVSFGTGNEKLFF,TGTGCCAGCAGCGTTAGTTTTGGGACAGGGAATGAAAAACTGTTTTTT
TRBJ2-3,13,.,.,TRBV6-7,CPSSLRLADTQYF,TGTCCCAGCAGTTTACGACTAGCAGATACGCAGTATTTT
TRBJ1-1,13,.,.,TRBV7-2,CASSFGPNTEAFF,TGTGCCAGCAGCTTTGGGCCTAACACTGAAGCTTTCTTT
TRBJ2-7,13,.,.,TRBV25-1,CASGRRQDYEQYF,TGTGCCAGCGGAAGAAGACAGGACTACGAGCAGTACTTC
TRBJ2-1,13,TRBD2,many,TRBV20-1,CSAPGTSGRGQFF,TGCAGTGCCCCCGGGACTAGCGGACGGGGACAGTTCTTC
TRBJ1-1,13,.,.,TRBV19,CASRTGRSTEAFF,TGTGCCAGTAGGACGGGACGTAGCACTGAAGCTTTCTTT
TRBJ2-7,14,.,many,TRBV20-1,CSARFGGPRTEQYF,TGCAGTGCTAGGTTTGGAGGACCCCGTACGGAGCAGTACTTC
TRBJ1-5,13,.,once,TRBV7-9,CASSPTGDQPQHF,TGTGCCAGCAGCCCGACCGGCGATCAGCCCCAGCATTTT
TRBJ1-5,15,TRBD1,.,TRBV2,CASSEGGQAPEPQHF,TGTGCCAGCAGTGAGGGGGGACAGGCCCCGGAGCCCCAGCATTTT
TRBJ1-2,10,.,few,TRBV29-1,CSVVQKPPFF,TGCAGCGTTGTCCAGAAACCGCCGTTCTTC
TRBJ1-2,15,TRBD1,few,TRBV19,CASSGPGQRGYGYTF,TGTGCCAGTAGTGGGCCGGGACAGAGGGGGTATGGCTACACCTTC
TRBJ2-7,17,TRBD2,many,TRBV12-3/TRBV12-4,CASSQSRARLAGNEQYF,TGTGCCAGCAGCCAATCCAGGGCACGACTAGCGGGTAACGAGCAGTACTTC
TRBJ2-7,15,.,few,TRBV11-2,CASSLELAGRDEQYF,TGTGCCAGCAGCTTAGAGTTGGCGGGCAGGGACGAGCAGTACTTC
TRBJ1-4,15,.,.,TRBV12-3/TRBV12-4,CASSLGGNWGEKLFF,TGTGCCAGCAGTTTGGGGGGGAATTGGGGTGAAAAACTGTTTTTT
TRBJ1-1,16,TRBD1,.,TRBV3-1,CASSQGDSVMNTEAFF,TGTGCCAGCAGCCAGGGGGACAGCGTAATGAACACTGAAGCTTTCTTT
TRBJ1-2,13,.,many,TRBV6-1,CASSRTGNYGYTF,TGTGCCAGCAGCCGCACAGGGAACTATGGCTACACCTTC
TRBJ1-4,14,.,.,TRBV15,CATSNPGANEKLFF,TGTGCCACCAGCAACCCAGGGGCTAATGAAAAACTGTTTTTT
TRBJ2-7,15,TRBD2,few,TRBV18,CASSLVDSGTTSVYF,TGTGCCAGCTCACTCGTGGATAGCGGGACTACTAGCGTGTACTTC
TRBJ2-3,13,.,.,TRBV10-3,CAISETLGDTQYF,TGTGCCATCAGTGAGACCCTGGGAGATACGCAGTATTTT
TRBJ2-1,15,TRBD2,.,TRBV2,CASRGTSRPYDEQFF,TGTGCCAGCAGGGGGACTAGCAGACCTTACGATGAGCAGTTCTTC
TRBJ2-7,14,.,.,TRBV11-3,CASSFRSSSYEQYF,TGTGCCAGCAGCTTCCGGAGCTCATCCTACGAGCAGTACTTC
TRBJ1-5,16,TRBD1,many,TRBV24-1,CATSDRGRGRDQPQHF,TGTGCCACCAGTGACAGGGGCAGGGGGCGAGACCAGCCCCAGCATTTT
TRBJ2-7,12,.,many,TRBV7-9,CASSLAGREQYF,TGTGCCAGCAGCTTAGCTGGGCGCGAGCAGTACTTC
TRBJ2-5,14,.,.,TRBV2,CASKGRTYQETQYF,TGTGCCAGCAAGGGACGGACGTACCAAGAGACCCAGTACTTC
TRBJ2-3,14,.,few,TRBV12-5,CASGFSDGSDTQYF,TGTGCTAGTGGTTTTTCGGACGGATCCGATACGCAGTATTTT
TRBJ2-5,15,TRBD2,.,TRBV28,CASRVGGGSFETQYF,TGTGCCAGCAGAGTCGGCGGGGGGTCCTTTGAGACCCAGTACTTC
TRBJ1-1,14,TRBD1,.,TRBV19,CASSIRDRNTEAFF,TGTGCCAGTAGTATCCGGGACAGGAACACTGAAGCTTTCTTT
TRBJ2-7,17,TRBD1,.,TRBV20-1,CSALQGAGHYSSYEQYF,TGCAGTGCTTTACAGGGGGCGGGACACTATAGCTCCTACGAGCAGTACTTC
TRBJ1-6,16,TRBD1,many,TRBV6-1,CASRSEAGQINSPLHF,TGTGCCAGCAGATCGGAAGCGGGACAGATTAATTCACCCCTCCACTTT
TRBJ1-2,13,.,many,TRBV6-1,CASSEGGSGGYTF,TGTGCCAGCAGTGAAGGTGGAAGCGGTGGCTACACCTTC
TRBJ2-3,12,.,few,TRBV7-9,CASSVRTDTQYF,TGTGCCAGCAGCGTGCGGACGGATACGCAGTATTTT
TRBJ2-1,20,TRBD2,many,TRBV4-2,CASSPSRVGLAGTSYNEQFF,TGTGCCAGCAGCCCAAGCAGGGTGGGACTAGCGGGAACTTCCTACAATGAGCAGTTCTTC
TRBJ1-2,13,TRBD1,many,TRBV20-1,CSAPGQGGYGYTF,TGCAGTGCACCCGGACAGGGCGGATATGGCTACACCTTC
TRBJ1-2,12,.,.,TRBV2,CASSLSVYGYTF,TGTGCCAGCAGTTTATCAGTCTATGGCTACACCTTC
TRBJ1-2,10,.,many,TRBV6-1,CATVLYGYTF,TGTGCCACTGTGCTCTATGGCTACACCTTC
TRBJ2-5,14,TRBD1,many,TRBV5-1,CASSRGTGQETQYF,TGCGCCAGCAGCCGTGGGACAGGGCAAGAGACCCAGTACTTC
TRBJ1-2,16,.,many,TRBV20-1,CSAQGGRGGGGYGYTF,TGCAGTGCCCAAGGAGGAAGGGGGGGCGGAGGTTATGGCTACACCTTC
TRBJ1-1,15,.,.,TRBV5-1,CASSLVWGADTEAFF,TGCGCCAGCAGCTTGGTCTGGGGGGCGGACACTGAAGCTTTCTTT
TRBJ2-5,16,TRBD1,.,TRBV5-1,CASSGTGTGGAETQYF,TGCGCCAGCAGCGGCACCGGGACAGGGGGCGCAGAGACCCAGTACTTC
TRBJ2-4,14,TRBD2,.,TRBV24-1,CATSDFTGGNIQYF,TGTGCCACCAGTGATTTTACCGGGGGGAACATTCAGTACTTC
TRBJ2-7,16,TRBD2,many,TRBV7-6,CASSPLGRDPTYEQYF,TGTGCCAGCAGCCCCCTAGGGAGGGACCCCACCTACGAGCAGTACTTC
TRBJ1-2,14,.,.,TRBV7-2,CASSLRRGEPGYTF,TGTGCCAGCAGCTTACGGCGCGGGGAGCCGGGCTACACCTTC
TRBJ1-1,15,.,.,TRBV5-1,CASSLNPTGTAEAFF,TGCGCCAGCAGCTTGAACCCAACAGGGACCGCTGAAGCTTTCTTT
TRBJ1-6,13,TRBD1,.,TRBV10-3,CATMPGQNSPLHF,TGTGCCACCATGCCGGGACAGAATTCACCCCTCCACTTT